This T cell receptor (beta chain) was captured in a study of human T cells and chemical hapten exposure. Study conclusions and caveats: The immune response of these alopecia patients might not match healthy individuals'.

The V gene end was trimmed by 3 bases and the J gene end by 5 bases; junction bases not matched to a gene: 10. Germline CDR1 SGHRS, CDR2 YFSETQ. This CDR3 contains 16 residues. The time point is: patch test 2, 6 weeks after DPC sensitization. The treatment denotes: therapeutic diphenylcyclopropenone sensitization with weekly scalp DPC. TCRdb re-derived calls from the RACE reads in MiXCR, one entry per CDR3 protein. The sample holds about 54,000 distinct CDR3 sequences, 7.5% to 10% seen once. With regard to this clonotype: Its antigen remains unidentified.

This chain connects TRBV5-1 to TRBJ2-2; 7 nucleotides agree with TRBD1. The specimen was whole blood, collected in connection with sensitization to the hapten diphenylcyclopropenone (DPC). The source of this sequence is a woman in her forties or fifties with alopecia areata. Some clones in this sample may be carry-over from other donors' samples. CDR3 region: CASSSDRLEQTGELFF. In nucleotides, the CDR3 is TGCGCCAGCAGCTCGGACAGGCTCGAACAGACCGGGGAGCTGTTTTTT.